This TCR beta chain derives from a study of cytomegalovirus exposure and HLA in healthy donors. Study findings and constraints: Within a later analysis, the majority of CMV-associated TCR beta chains appeared HLA-restricted. It was assumed in the presence/absence analyses that sequencing depth was roughly uniform across donors.

Primers included in the PCR were 60 Vbeta and 13 Jbeta primers. Sequencing used immunoSEQ multiplex PCR; TCRdb keeps in-frame clones, though not all of them. Here the sample spans over 75,000 clones, 60% to 65% being singletons. Losses at the gene ends were 6 bases for V and 8 bases for J; bases not matched to a gene: 3. CDR3 size: 13 residues. CDR1 is MNHNS, CDR2 SASEGT, per germline. The donors gave bone marrow, and they were healthy. Sampled while nominally healthy, donors likely had unrecorded immune exposures. Concerning this clone: The antigen is undetermined. Within the sample, other DNA sequences also encode this same CDR3.

Sequenced: PBMCs. This chain joins TRBV6-1 and TRBJ1-4; 10 nucleotides line up with TRBD1. This receptor was identified in a human donor in good health. CDR3 nucleotide sequence: TGTGCCAGCAGCGAGACAGGGGGCGAAAAACTGTTTTTT. Its protein product is CASSETGGEKLFF.